The 7 T cell receptor beta chains listed next were all sequenced from one sample in a study of blood T cell repertoires in COVID-19. The table came from immunoSEQ multiplex PCR; TCRdb's copy has only in-frame clones and leaves some out. The repertoire holds about 120,000 clones, 90% seen once, with roughly 1.9% in the top ten. Material: peripheral blood. The receptors come from a human donor with active COVID-19. The donor label of this sample is uncertain.

The sample holds one count of this clone. V is TRBV3-1 (or the pseudogene TRBV3-2) and J is TRBJ1-2; TRBD1 might be the D (6 bases). Germline V gene data show CDR1 as LGHDT and CDR2 as YNNKEL (reference sequence). This CDR3 region has 14 residues. Trimming left V 1 base short and J 7 bases short, with 13 bases between. CDR3 loop: CASSQVLRRGGYTF. The CDR3 nucleotides are TGTGCCAGCAGCCAAGTCCTTCGCAGGGGTGGCTACACCTTC.

J is TRBJ1-1 and V is TRBV5-1; tentatively, D is TRBD1 (6 bases). Trimming took 6 bases from V and 0 from J, leaving 15 bases between them. The CDR3 loop spans 15 amino acids. Germline-derived CDR1 and CDR2 are SGHRS and YFSETQ. In DNA form, the CDR3 reads TGCGCCAGCACCGGGAACAGGGCGGTGAACACTGAAGCTTTCTTT. It yields the protein CASTGNRAVNTEAFF.

There are a few counts of this clone. The chain employs TRBV9 and TRBJ2-2, with D perhaps TRBD2 (5 bases). Trimming cost V 0 bases and J 7 bases, with 13 bases left between them. This CDR3 comprises 15 residues. Germline-derived CDR1 and CDR2 are SGDLS and YYNGEE. CDR3 nucleotides: TGTGCCAGCAGCGTAGATGTAGGGAGCCACGGGGAGCTGTTTTTT. It yields the protein CASSVDVGSHGELFF.

This clone was observed a few times. This rearrangement joins TRBV7-8 to TRBJ2-1; D unresolved. The CDR3 sequence is 14 residues long. V lost 1 base and J lost 2, with 6 bases in between. Germline CDR1 reads SGHVS; CDR2 reads FQNEAQ. The CDR3 DNA sequence: TGTGCCAGCAGCTTAGTCACAGCCTACAATGAGCAGTTCTTC. As protein: CASSLVTAYNEQFF. The whole variable domain, filled in from reference TRBV7-8 and TRBJ2-1, reads GAGVSQSPRYKVAKRGQDVALRCDPISGHVSLFWYQQALGQGPEFLTYFQNEAQLDKSGLPSDRFFAERPEGSVSTLKIQRTQQEDSAVYLCASSLVTAYNEQFFGPGTRLTVL.

V and J are TRBV3-1 (or the pseudogene TRBV3-2) and TRBJ1-2; D is possibly TRBD1 (6 bases). The V end was cut by 4 bases, the J end by 8 bases, with 11 bases between. This CDR3 has 12 residues. Germline CDR1 LGHDT, CDR2 YNNKEL (reference sequence). The chain's CDR3 is CASSLGRGGYTF. DNA of the CDR3: TGTGCCAGCAGCCTCGGCAGGGGAGGCTACACCTTC.

The chain combines TRBV5-1 with TRBJ1-1, with a possible D match to TRBD1 (6 bases). Trimming removed 0 bases from V and 2 bases from J, with 17 bases in between. This CDR3 has 17 amino acids. The V gene's germline CDR1 is SGHRS and CDR2 YFSETQ. In DNA, the CDR3 is TGCGCCAGCAGCTTGGTTCCCCGACAGGACTTTAACACTGAAGCTTTCTTT. It yields the protein CASSLVPRQDFNTEAFF.

The chain's CDR3 is CASSLPGRLAGDNNEQFF. CDR3 coding DNA: TGTGCCAGCAGCCTTCCGGGCCGTCTAGCGGGGGACAACAATGAGCAGTTCTTC. The gene calls are TRBV7-9 and TRBJ2-1, with 10 bases fitting TRBD2. CDR1 is SEHNR and CDR2 is FQNEAQ in the germline V gene (reference sequence). Trimming took 5 bases from V and 5 from J; bases not matched to a gene: 15. This CDR3 region has 18 residues.